This T cell receptor (beta chain) came from a study of T cells in tumors after PD-1 blockade. This table comes from immunoSEQ multiplex PCR, and its TCRdb copy is limited to in-frame clones, with some not included. Among roughly 14,000 clones listed, over 75% were seen once. This clone showed up just once. This sequence was found in a human donor with basal cell carcinoma. The source was PBMCs, collected after anti-PD-1 treatment.

The CDR3 DNA is TGTGCCAGCAGCCGGGCAGGAGCCTACGAGCAGTACTTC. Protein sequence: CASSRAGAYEQYF. This chain uses TRBV3-1 (or the pseudogene TRBV3-2) with TRBJ2-7, with D unclear. V was clipped by 4 bases and J by 2 bases, with 9 bases between them. The CDR3 totals 13 residues. CDR1 and CDR2 from the germline V gene are LGHDT and YNNKEL (reference sequence).